A selection of T cell receptor beta chains follows, all from one sample in a study of T cells in Graves' hyperthyroidism and ophthalmopathy. Each CDR3 protein is one row after TCRdb ran MiXCR on the multiplex PCR reads. The sample shows more than 500,000 distinct CDR3 sequences, around 15% of them seen only once. Sequences were obtained from blood. These receptor sequences come from a woman between 35 and 50 years old with Graves' hyperthyroidism. Each CDR3 is given with its conserved first and last residue. D genes are given only for firm matches. Clone size appears in some rows only: once, few, many, or a class for an expanded clone.

clone size	D gene	V gene	J gene	CDR3 protein	CDR3 DNA
many	-	TRBV12-3/TRBV12-4	TRBJ2-5	CASSAPLLAGSQETQYF	TGTGCCAGCAGTGCCCCCCTATTGGCTGGATCCCAAGAGACCCAGTACTTC
-	TRBD1	TRBV5-1	TRBJ1-1	CASSLMGQGNTEAFF	TGCGCCAGCAGCCTGATGGGACAGGGCAACACTGAAGCTTTCTTT
many	-	TRBV20-1	TRBJ2-5	CSASQGRAQETQYF	TGCAGTGCTAGTCAGGGGAGGGCCCAAGAGACCCAGTACTTC
many	-	TRBV27	TRBJ1-5	CASSSNQNQPQHF	TGTGCCAGCAGTTCGAACCAAAATCAGCCCCAGCATTTT
many	-	TRBV7-2	TRBJ1-2	CASSLHSGVEGYTF	TGTGCCAGCAGCTTACATTCAGGGGTTGAGGGCTACACCTTC
many	TRBD1	TRBV27	TRBJ2-1	CASSLSRQGGYNEQFF	TGTGCCAGCAGTTTATCCCGACAGGGGGGCTACAATGAGCAGTTCTTC
-	-	TRBV6-1	TRBJ2-1	CASRKTFMGDNEQFF	TGTGCCAGCAGGAAGACATTCATGGGGGACAATGAGCAGTTCTTC
many	-	TRBV28	TRBJ2-2	CASSPPLRMSGGELFF	TGTGCCAGCAGTCCTCCGCTCCGGATGTCGGGCGGGGAGCTGTTTTTT
many	-	TRBV6-1	TRBJ1-2	CASSERSPTANYGYTF	TGTGCCAGCAGTGAAAGATCCCCGACAGCCAACTATGGCTACACCTTC
many	-	TRBV18	TRBJ2-1	CASSPLWGGNEQFF	TGTGCCAGCTCACCTCTTTGGGGTGGCAATGAGCAGTTCTTC
few	-	TRBV20-1	TRBJ2-3	CSARGKPSTDTQYF	TGCAGTGCTAGAGGGAAGCCTAGCACAGATACGCAGTATTTT
-	-	TRBV20-1	TRBJ1-5	CSARLTTGTNQPQHF	TGCAGTGCTAGACTCACGACGGGAACCAATCAGCCCCAGCATTTT
few	TRBD1	TRBV20-1	TRBJ1-5	CSARSGTGYNQPQHF	TGCAGTGCTAGATCCGGGACAGGGTACAATCAGCCCCAGCATTTT
few	-	TRBV28	TRBJ1-6	CASSAPGGNSPLHF	TGTGCCAGCAGTGCCCCTGGGGGTAATTCACCCCTCCACTTT
many	TRBD2	TRBV20-1	TRBJ2-3	CSATGLADTDTQYF	TGCAGTGCCACGGGACTAGCAGACACAGATACGCAGTATTTT
few	TRBD2	TRBV7-9	TRBJ2-1	CASSATSGRSYNEQFF	TGTGCCAGCAGCGCGACTAGCGGGAGATCCTACAATGAGCAGTTCTTC